This T cell receptor beta chain was captured by sequencing in a study of T cell changes during pregnancy in multiple sclerosis. The V gene's germline CDR1 is SNHLY and CDR2 FYNNEI. This CDR3 spans 12 amino acids. Trimming pared 3 bases from V and 6 bases from J, leaving 6 bases between. The data were produced by immunoSEQ multiplex PCR, yet TCRdb's version contains in-frame clones alone and is incomplete. The sample includes some 46,000 clones, approximately 92% seen only once; the top ten take about 1.5%. The receptor's source is a female donor with multiple sclerosis, enrolled in a pregnancy study. This sequence joins TRBV2 and TRBJ1-5; no definite D call. Sequencing was carried out using peripheral blood. CDR3 residues: CASSDFRQPQHF. CDR3 coding DNA: TGTGCCAGCAGTGATTTTCGTCAGCCCCAGCATTTT. Variable domain in full (rest from reference TRBV2 and TRBJ1-5): EPEVTQTPSHQVTQMGQEVILRCVPISNHLYFYWYRQILGQKVEFLVSFYNNEISEKSEIFDDQFSVERPDGSNFTLKIRSTKLEDSAMYFCASSDFRQPQHFGDGTRLSIL.